A selection of T cell receptor beta chains follows, all from one sample in a study of cytomegalovirus exposure and HLA in healthy donors. Profiling relied on immunoSEQ multiplex PCR, and the TCRdb table lists in-frame clones only, not all of them. The data contain approximately 100,000 clones, roughly a tenth of them singletons. The sequencing sample was made of PBMCs. The receptors were gathered from a man aged 50 or older in good health and CMV-seropositive. The CDR3 runs from the conserved cysteine through the conserved F or W. The D gene is left open where the match is weak. Clone size is stated in some rows and not others, as once, few, many or a class when expanded.

size: .; J: TRBJ2-7; V: TRBV29-1; D: .; CDR3: CSATGYLHEQYF; DNA: TGCAGCGCTACAGGGTATCTCCACGAGCAGTACTTC
size: few; J: TRBJ2-7; V: TRBV27; D: .; CDR3: CASSFYGGSHEQYF; DNA: TGTGCCAGCAGTTTCTATGGGGGCTCCCACGAGCAGTACTTC
size: few; J: TRBJ2-3; V: TRBV7-3; D: .; CDR3: CASSPLPSAGTDTQYF; DNA: TGTGCCAGCAGCCCCCTCCCTAGCGCGGGCACAGATACGCAGTATTTT
size: .; J: TRBJ2-1; V: TRBV11-2; D: .; CDR3: CASSSGGASSYNEQFF; DNA: TGTGCCAGCAGCTCCGGAGGTGCTAGCTCCTACAATGAGCAGTTCTTC
size: .; J: TRBJ2-5; V: TRBV6-1; D: TRBD2; CDR3: CASSGWTSGKETQYF; DNA: TGTGCCAGCAGTGGTTGGACTAGCGGGAAGGAGACCCAGTACTTC
size: .; J: TRBJ2-3; V: TRBV7-9; D: TRBD1; CDR3: CASSLGRDRGTTDTQYF; DNA: TGTGCCAGCAGCCTGGGCCGGGACAGGGGTACCACAGATACGCAGTATTTT
size: .; J: TRBJ1-6; V: TRBV14; D: .; CDR3: CASSQGGVDPLHF; DNA: TGTGCCAGCAGCCAAGGGGGGGTCGATCCCCTCCACTTT
size: .; J: TRBJ2-5; V: TRBV7-9; D: TRBD2; CDR3: CASSYPGLADQSPQETQYF; DNA: TGTGCCAGCAGCTACCCGGGACTAGCGGACCAAAGCCCTCAAGAGACCCAGTACTTC
size: few; J: TRBJ2-5; V: TRBV5-4; D: .; CDR3: CASSLSAGLETQYF; DNA: TGTGCCAGCAGCTTGTCAGCAGGGCTGGAGACCCAGTACTTC
size: .; J: TRBJ2-1; V: TRBV5-4; D: TRBD2; CDR3: CASSLGRERANEQFF; DNA: TGTGCCAGCAGCTTGGGGCGGGAGCGGGCCAATGAGCAGTTCTTC
size: .; J: TRBJ2-7; V: TRBV30; D: .; CDR3: CAWKEHLYEQYF; DNA: TGTGCCTGGAAAGAACACCTGTACGAGCAGTACTTC
size: few; J: TRBJ2-3; V: TRBV2; D: .; CDR3: CASRGEASTDTQYF; DNA: TGTGCCAGCAGGGGGGAGGCTAGCACAGATACGCAGTATTTT
size: few; J: TRBJ2-7; V: TRBV2; D: .; CDR3: CASSARQTGGYEQYF; DNA: TGTGCCAGCAGTGCTCGACAGACTGGGGGCTACGAGCAGTACTTC
size: .; J: TRBJ2-2; V: TRBV27; D: TRBD2; CDR3: CASRRAGVANTGELFF; DNA: TGTGCCAGCCGCCGGGCGGGAGTCGCGAACACCGGGGAGCTGTTTTTT
size: few; J: TRBJ1-4; V: TRBV4-3; D: .; CDR3: CASSQDRGREKDEKLFF; DNA: TGCGCCAGCAGCCAAGATAGGGGGAGGGAGAAGGATGAAAAACTGTTTTTT
size: once; J: TRBJ2-5; V: TRBV4-1; D: TRBD2; CDR3: CASSRPSGGQETQYF; DNA: TGCGCCAGCAGCCGACCTAGCGGGGGACAAGAGACCCAGTACTTC
size: .; J: TRBJ2-5; V: TRBV12-5; D: TRBD2; CDR3: CASGGRGETQYF; DNA: TGTGCTAGTGGGGGGAGGGGAGAGACCCAGTACTTC
size: few; J: TRBJ1-5; V: TRBV7-2; D: TRBD1; CDR3: CASSLEGDRVRNQPQHF; DNA: TGTGCCAGCAGCTTAGAGGGGGACAGGGTGCGCAATCAGCCCCAGCATTTT
size: few; J: TRBJ1-1; V: TRBV6-5; D: .; CDR3: CASSPQNMNTEAFF; DNA: TGTGCCAGCAGTCCACAGAACATGAACACTGAAGCTTTCTTT
size: .; J: TRBJ2-3; V: TRBV9; D: TRBD1; CDR3: CASSVNMGQQVTDTQYF; DNA: TGTGCCAGCAGCGTAAATATGGGACAGCAGGTCACAGATACGCAGTATTTT
size: few; J: TRBJ2-2; V: TRBV27; D: TRBD1; CDR3: CASSPGQGYMVGELFF; DNA: TGTGCCAGCAGCCCCGGACAGGGGTATATGGTCGGGGAGCTGTTTTTT
size: few; J: TRBJ1-2; V: TRBV19; D: TRBD1; CDR3: CASSFDRAHYGYTF; DNA: TGTGCCAGTAGTTTTGACAGGGCTCACTATGGCTACACCTTC
size: few; J: TRBJ2-7; V: TRBV27; D: TRBD1; CDR3: CASSLMGTGSYEQYF; DNA: TGTGCCAGCAGTTTGATGGGGACAGGCTCCTACGAGCAGTACTTC
size: few; J: TRBJ1-1; V: TRBV28; D: .; CDR3: CASKRRRLQVNTEAFF; DNA: TGTGCCAGCAAACGAAGGAGGCTTCAAGTGAACACTGAAGCTTTCTTT
size: few; J: TRBJ2-5; V: TRBV28; D: .; CDR3: CASSLSGTNQQETQYF; DNA: TGTGCCAGCAGTTTGTCCGGGACAAACCAACAAGAGACCCAGTACTTC
size: few; J: TRBJ2-7; V: TRBV18; D: TRBD1; CDR3: CASSPRTGGTYEQYF; DNA: TGTGCCAGCTCACCTCGGACAGGGGGCACCTACGAGCAGTACTTC
size: .; J: TRBJ2-3; V: TRBV4-1; D: TRBD1; CDR3: CASSRTPGLQGDTQYF; DNA: TGCGCCAGCAGCCGGACCCCGGGGTTACAGGGGGATACGCAGTATTTT
size: .; J: TRBJ1-2; V: TRBV28; D: TRBD1; CDR3: CASSSGQGAKALNYGYTF; DNA: TGTGCCAGCAGTTCCGGACAGGGGGCAAAGGCCCTCAACTATGGCTACACCTTC
size: few; J: TRBJ1-4; V: TRBV28; D: .; CDR3: CASSPGGVADEKLFF; DNA: TGTGCCAGCAGCCCTGGGGGGGTAGCGGATGAAAAACTGTTTTTT
size: medium-sized; J: TRBJ1-1; V: TRBV6-5; D: .; CDR3: CASSYRGNTEAFF; DNA: TGTGCCAGCAGTTACAGGGGTAACACTGAAGCTTTCTTT
size: .; J: TRBJ2-1; V: TRBV25-1; D: TRBD2; CDR3: CASRTTSGSMNEQFF; DNA: TGTGCCAGCAGGACGACTAGCGGGAGTATGAATGAGCAGTTCTTC
size: .; J: TRBJ1-2; V: TRBV27; D: TRBD1; CDR3: CASSPRQGTVGYTF; DNA: TGTGCCAGCAGTCCCCGACAGGGGACTGTTGGCTACACCTTC
size: .; J: TRBJ2-5; V: TRBV4-1; D: .; CDR3: CASNREWTSQETQYF; DNA: TGCGCCAGCAACCGCGAATGGACTTCCCAAGAGACCCAGTACTTC
size: .; J: TRBJ2-7; V: TRBV4-1; D: .; CDR3: CASSHAGALAYEQYF; DNA: TGCGCCAGCAGCCATGCGGGTGCGCTTGCCTACGAGCAGTACTTC
size: few; J: TRBJ1-6; V: TRBV5-1; D: .; CDR3: CASSLRTENSPLHF; DNA: TGCGCCAGCAGCTTGAGGACAGAGAATTCACCCCTCCACTTT
size: .; J: TRBJ2-3; V: TRBV29-1; D: .; CDR3: CSTRQGNAADTQYF; DNA: TGCAGCACCCGGCAGGGGAATGCGGCAGATACGCAGTATTTT
size: .; J: TRBJ2-1; V: TRBV5-6; D: TRBD2; CDR3: CASSPLTSGRVNEQFF; DNA: TGTGCCAGCAGCCCGTTGACTAGCGGGAGAGTCAATGAGCAGTTCTTC
size: few; J: TRBJ2-2; V: TRBV7-9; D: .; CDR3: CASSFRLAPPFGELFF; DNA: TGTGCCAGCAGCTTTAGGTTAGCTCCCCCTTTCGGGGAGCTGTTTTTT
size: .; J: TRBJ1-2; V: TRBV7-9; D: .; CDR3: CASSPGVPGVPPGYTF; DNA: TGTGCCAGCAGCCCAGGAGTCCCAGGGGTACCTCCGGGCTACACCTTC
size: .; J: TRBJ2-7; V: TRBV27; D: .; CDR3: CASSFEGNYEQYF; DNA: TGTGCCAGCAGTTTCGAGGGAAACTACGAGCAGTACTTC
size: .; J: TRBJ1-1; V: TRBV4-1; D: .; CDR3: CASSQDRMNTEAFF; DNA: TGCGCCAGCAGCCAAGACAGAATGAACACTGAAGCTTTCTTT
size: few; J: TRBJ1-6; V: TRBV27; D: TRBD1; CDR3: CASRRTGTGSSYNSPLHF; DNA: TGTGCCAGCAGACGGACAGGAACAGGGAGCTCCTATAATTCACCCCTCCACTTT
size: few; J: TRBJ2-3; V: TRBV7-6; D: .; CDR3: CASSSRRADTQYF; DNA: TGTGCCAGCAGCTCCCGACGGGCAGATACGCAGTATTTT
size: .; J: TRBJ2-3; V: TRBV29-1; D: .; CDR3: CSVQGREVSPFSTDTQYF; DNA: TGCAGCGTTCAGGGGAGGGAGGTCTCACCGTTTAGCACAGATACGCAGTATTTT